This entry concerns a single TCR beta chain. The sample originates from a study of blood T cell repertoires in COVID-19. Participants reported their clinical history, and cohort assignment relied on those reports. Authors' data handling: For nucleated cells, counts were estimated from reference gene primer amplification. Sequencing used immunoSEQ multiplex PCR; TCRdb keeps in-frame clones, though not all of them. D and trimming were read from the DNA, whereas the V and J calls and clone size are those reported in that table. The sample lists about 280,000 clones, around 85% seen once, with under 3% in the top ten. The germline V gene encodes CDR1 MNHEY and CDR2 SVGAGI. The ends lost 7 bases at V and 2 bases at J; junction bases unmatched: 5. The CDR3 runs to 14 residues.

The receptor's source is a woman aged 45-59 years who had recovered from COVID-19. V usage is TRBV6-5 and J usage is TRBJ1-1, with 9 bases identical to TRBD1. Sequenced input: PBMCs or T cells enriched from blood (not recorded which). CDR3 DNA sequence: TGTGCCAGCACCATGACAGGGGGAAACACTGAAGCTTTCTTT. This gives the protein CASTMTGGNTEAFF.